This section outlines one T cell receptor (beta chain) sequence together with its context. Per the study methods: For nucleated cells, counts were estimated from reference gene primer amplification. Assay used: immunoSEQ multiplex PCR; TCRdb lists only in-frame clones, some missing. The V and J calls and clone size come from that table; D and trimming were worked out from the DNA. The data hold about 210,000 clones, with approximately 86% observed a single time. Germline CDR1 and CDR2: LNHNV and YYDKDF (reference sequence). The CDR3 sequence is 15 residues long. The trim removed 7 bases at V and 7 bases at J, leaving 9 bases unmatched. The data were taken from a study of blood T cell repertoires in COVID-19. Study background: Sample material is recorded as cDNA or gDNA derived from T cells, B-cell-depleted T cells, or PBMCs.

Those enrolled, adults aged 18 to 89 years, came from about two dozen US areas. Participants were placed into cohorts based on the clinical history they reported. The chain has TRBV15 and TRBJ2-1, with TRBD2 identical over 11 bases. The sequence came from a woman in her 40s with acute COVID-19. The specimen was PBMCs or T cells enriched from blood (not recorded which). The CDR3, as DNA: TGTGCCACCACCTTAGCGGGAGGGCCGAAAAATGAGCAGTTCTTC. This gives the protein CATTLAGGPKNEQFF.